The sequence of this T cell receptor (beta chain) was determined in a study of Ad26.COV2.S vaccination and SARS-CoV-2 variants. Sequencing used immunoSEQ multiplex PCR; TCRdb keeps in-frame clones, though not all of them. The repertoire has about 410,000 clones, about 89% of them found once; the top ten carry over 1.5%. Broader study findings: Comparability of non-spike TCR breadth was observed across vaccine and placebo recipients.

Points on this clone: Antigen specificity is unknown.

Treatment denoted: roughly 20 received Ad26.COV2.S at low or high dose, single or two shots; about 5 received placebo; per-sample allocation not given. Repertoires come from day 63 after the first vaccine or placebo injection. Whoever gave the sample was an adult aged 18-55 years in Boston. Germline CDR1 is SGHKS and CDR2 is YYEKEE (reference sequence). The CDR3 spans 16 residues. The V end lost 2 bases, the J end lost 0 bases, and 9 bases lay between the germline ends. The chain has TRBV5-5 and TRBJ2-6; D is undetermined. The sequencing used peripheral blood, collected in a trial of Ad26.COV2.S vaccine versus placebo. This TCR was sampled from a person between 18 and 65 years old who received the Ad26.COV2.S COVID-19 vaccine or a placebo. The CDR3: CASSFRSSSGANVLTF. CDR3 DNA sequence: TGTGCCAGCAGCTTCAGGAGCTCCTCTGGGGCCAACGTCCTGACTTTC.